This TCR beta chain appears in the sequencing data of a study of shared clonotypes between healthy human individuals. Genomic DNA from each subset was divided evenly over several immunoSEQ plates. The repertoire was sequenced with immunoSEQ multiplex PCR; TCRdb's copy has only in-frame clones and lacks some. The table shows more than 2 million clones, with about 95% occurring only once. V was pared by 5 bases and J by 4 bases, with 9 bases between. The CDR3 totals 12 residues. In germline, CDR1 is PRHDT, CDR2 FYEKMQ (reference sequence). Only CD45RO-negative cells positively selected for CCR7 counted as naive CD8 cells, so terminally differentiated effector memory CD45RA+ cells were excluded.

This clonotype was obtained from a man aged 18-30 years in good health. The sequenced material came from naive CD8+ T cells sorted from blood. The rearrangement joins TRBV13 to TRBJ2-7; D is unresolved. The CDR3 sequence: CASSGFEYEQYF. The CDR3 region has the DNA TGTGCCAGCAGCGGTTTTGAGTACGAGCAGTACTTC.